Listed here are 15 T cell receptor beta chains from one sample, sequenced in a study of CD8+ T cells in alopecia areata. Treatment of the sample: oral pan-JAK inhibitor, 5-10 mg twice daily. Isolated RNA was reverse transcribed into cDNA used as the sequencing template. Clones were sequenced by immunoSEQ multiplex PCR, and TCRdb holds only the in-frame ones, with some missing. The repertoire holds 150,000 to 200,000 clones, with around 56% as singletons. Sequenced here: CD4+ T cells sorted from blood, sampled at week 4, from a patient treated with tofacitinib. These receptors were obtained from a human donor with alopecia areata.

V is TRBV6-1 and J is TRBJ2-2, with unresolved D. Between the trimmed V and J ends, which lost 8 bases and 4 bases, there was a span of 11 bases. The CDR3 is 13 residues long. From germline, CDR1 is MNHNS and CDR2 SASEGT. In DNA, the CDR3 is TGTGCCAGCGTGGGTCTCGGCACCGGGGAGCTGTTTTTT. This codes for CASVGLGTGELFF.

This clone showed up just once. This CDR3 is CSVDSGGAETQYF. CDR3 coding DNA: TGCAGCGTTGATAGCGGGGGGGCCGAGACCCAGTACTTC. The rearrangement uses TRBV29-1 and TRBJ2-5; 11 nucleotides align to TRBD2. CDR3 length: 13 amino acids. Germline trimming cut 3 bases from V and 5 bases from J; bases unmatched to any gene: 2. Germline-derived CDR1 and CDR2 are SQVTM and ANQGSEA.

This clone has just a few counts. The CDR3: CAWSPTGEGSPLHF. The DNA for the CDR3 is TGTGCCTGGAGTCCGACAGGGGAGGGATCACCCCTCCACTTT. This sequence joins TRBV30 and TRBJ1-6, with 8 positions matching TRBD1. Germline assignment: CDR1 GTSNPN and CDR2 SVGIG (reference sequence). The CDR3 totals 14 residues. The junction had 7 bases not matched to a gene; V was cut back by 2 bases and J by 10 bases.

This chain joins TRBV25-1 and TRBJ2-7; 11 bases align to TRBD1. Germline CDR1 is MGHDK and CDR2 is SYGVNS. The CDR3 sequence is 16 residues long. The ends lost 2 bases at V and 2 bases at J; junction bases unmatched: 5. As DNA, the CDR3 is TGTGCCAGCAGTGAACCCTGGGACAGGGGGGCCTACGAGCAGTACTTC. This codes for CASSEPWDRGAYEQYF.

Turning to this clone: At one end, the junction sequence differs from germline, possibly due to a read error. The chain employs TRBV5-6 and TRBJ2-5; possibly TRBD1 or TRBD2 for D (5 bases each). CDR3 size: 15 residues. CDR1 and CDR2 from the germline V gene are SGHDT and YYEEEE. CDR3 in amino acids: CASTLRPGAQGTQYF. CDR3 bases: TGTGCCAGCACCCTACGTCCCGGGGCCCAAGGGACCCAGTACTTC.

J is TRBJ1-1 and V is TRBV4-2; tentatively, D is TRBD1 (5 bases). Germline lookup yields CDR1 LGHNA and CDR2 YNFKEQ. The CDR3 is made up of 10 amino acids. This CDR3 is CAAGGTEAFF. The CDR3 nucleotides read TGTGCGGCGGGGGGCACTGAAGCTTTCTTT.

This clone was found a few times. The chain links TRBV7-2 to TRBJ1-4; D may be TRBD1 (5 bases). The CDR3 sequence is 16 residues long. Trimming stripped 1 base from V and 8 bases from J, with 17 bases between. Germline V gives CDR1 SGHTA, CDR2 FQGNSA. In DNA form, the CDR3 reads TGTGCCAGCAGCTTAGGCGCGAGTGGGGGACGAGAAAAACTGTTTTTT. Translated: CASSLGASGGREKLFF. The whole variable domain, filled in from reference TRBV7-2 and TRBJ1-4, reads GAGVSQSPSNKVTEKGKDVELRCDPISGHTALYWYRQSLGQGLEFLIYFQGNSAPDKSGLPSDRFSAERTGGSVSTLTIQRTQQEDSAVYLCASSLGASGGREKLFFGSGTQLSVL.

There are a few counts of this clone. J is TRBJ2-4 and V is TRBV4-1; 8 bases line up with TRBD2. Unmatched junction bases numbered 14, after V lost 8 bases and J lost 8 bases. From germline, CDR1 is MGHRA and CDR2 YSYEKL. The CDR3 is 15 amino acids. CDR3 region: CASSDLTGGRDIQYF. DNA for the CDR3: TGCGCCAGCTCTGATTTAACGGGGGGGCGGGACATTCAGTACTTC.

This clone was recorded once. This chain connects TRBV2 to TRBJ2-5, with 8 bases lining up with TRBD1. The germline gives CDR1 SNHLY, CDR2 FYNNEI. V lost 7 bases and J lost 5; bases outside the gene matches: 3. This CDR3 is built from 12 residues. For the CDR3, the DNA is TGTGCCAGCAAGGACAGGGTCGAGACCCAGTACTTC. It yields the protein CASKDRVETQYF.

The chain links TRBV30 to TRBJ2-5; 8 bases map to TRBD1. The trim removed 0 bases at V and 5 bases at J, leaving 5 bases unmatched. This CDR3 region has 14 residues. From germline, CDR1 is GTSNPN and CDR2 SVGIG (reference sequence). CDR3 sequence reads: CAWSVSRGLETQYF. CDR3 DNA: TGTGCCTGGAGTGTAAGCAGGGGGCTTGAGACCCAGTACTTC.

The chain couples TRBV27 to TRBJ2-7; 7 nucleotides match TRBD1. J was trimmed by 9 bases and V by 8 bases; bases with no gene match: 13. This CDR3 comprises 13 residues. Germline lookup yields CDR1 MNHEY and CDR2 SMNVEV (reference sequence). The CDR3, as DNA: TGTGCCAGCTTTAACCGGGACAGAGGAGGGCAGTACTTC. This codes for CASFNRDRGGQYF.

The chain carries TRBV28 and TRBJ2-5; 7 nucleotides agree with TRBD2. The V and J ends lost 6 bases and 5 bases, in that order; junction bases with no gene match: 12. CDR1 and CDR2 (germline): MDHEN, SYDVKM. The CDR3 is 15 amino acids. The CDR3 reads CASRVMGGIGETQYF. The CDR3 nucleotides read TGTGCCAGCAGAGTAATGGGGGGGATAGGGGAGACCCAGTACTTC.

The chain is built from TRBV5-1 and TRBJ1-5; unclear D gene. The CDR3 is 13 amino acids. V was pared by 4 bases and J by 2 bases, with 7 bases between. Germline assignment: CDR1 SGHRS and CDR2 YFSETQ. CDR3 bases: TGCGCCAGCAGCCCGCAGGGCAATCAGCCCCAGCATTTT. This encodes CASSPQGNQPQHF.

The CDR3 region is CSVALGQDSYEQYF. CDR3 sequence (DNA): TGCAGCGTCGCTCTGGGACAGGACTCCTACGAGCAGTACTTC. The V gene is TRBV29-1, the J gene TRBJ2-7, with 8 bases identical to TRBD1. Unmatched junction bases numbered 7, after V lost 6 bases and J lost 0 bases. This CDR3 spans 14 amino acids. The germline gives CDR1 SQVTM, CDR2 ANQGSEA.

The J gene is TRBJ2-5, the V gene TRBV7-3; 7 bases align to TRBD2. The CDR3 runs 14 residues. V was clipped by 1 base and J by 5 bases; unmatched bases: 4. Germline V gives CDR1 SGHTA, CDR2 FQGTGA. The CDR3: CASSLNGGGETQYF. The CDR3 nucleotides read TGTGCCAGCAGCTTAAACGGGGGAGGGGAGACCCAGTACTTC.